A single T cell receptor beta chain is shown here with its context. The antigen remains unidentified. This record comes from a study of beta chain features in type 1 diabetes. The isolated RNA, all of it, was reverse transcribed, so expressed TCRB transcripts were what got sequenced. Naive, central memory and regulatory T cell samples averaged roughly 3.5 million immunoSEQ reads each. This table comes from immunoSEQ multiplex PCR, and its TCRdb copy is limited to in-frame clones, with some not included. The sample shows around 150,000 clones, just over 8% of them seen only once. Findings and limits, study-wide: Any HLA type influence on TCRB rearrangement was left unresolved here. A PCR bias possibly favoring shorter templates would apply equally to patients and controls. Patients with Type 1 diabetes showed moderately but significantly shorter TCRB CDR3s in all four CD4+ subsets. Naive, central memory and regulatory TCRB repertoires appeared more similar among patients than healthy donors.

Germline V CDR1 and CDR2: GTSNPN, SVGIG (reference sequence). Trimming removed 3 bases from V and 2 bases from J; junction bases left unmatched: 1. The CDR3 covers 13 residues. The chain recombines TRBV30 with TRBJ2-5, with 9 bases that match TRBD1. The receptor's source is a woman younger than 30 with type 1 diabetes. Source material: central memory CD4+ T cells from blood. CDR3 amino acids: CAWRGQGQETQYF. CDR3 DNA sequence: TGTGCCTGGAGGGGACAGGGTCAAGAGACCCAGTACTTC.